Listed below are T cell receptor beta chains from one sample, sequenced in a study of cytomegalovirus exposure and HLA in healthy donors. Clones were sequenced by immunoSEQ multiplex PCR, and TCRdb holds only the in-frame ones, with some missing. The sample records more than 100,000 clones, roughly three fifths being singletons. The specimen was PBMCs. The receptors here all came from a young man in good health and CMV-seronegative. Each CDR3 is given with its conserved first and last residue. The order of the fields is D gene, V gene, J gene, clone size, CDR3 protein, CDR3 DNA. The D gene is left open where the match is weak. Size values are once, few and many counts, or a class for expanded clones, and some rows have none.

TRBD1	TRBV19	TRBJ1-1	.	CASSTKTGGFEAFF	TGTGCCAGTAGTACAAAAACAGGGGGTTTTGAGGCTTTCTTT
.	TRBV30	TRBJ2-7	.	CAWSAGCEQYF	TGTGCCTGGAGTGCGGGGTGTGAGCAGTACTTC
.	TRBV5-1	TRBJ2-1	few	CASSLTDNEQFF	TGCGCCAGCAGCTTGACAGACAATGAGCAGTTCTTC
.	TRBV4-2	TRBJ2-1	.	CASSQASSGSYNEQFF	TGTGCCAGCAGCCAAGCATCTTCCGGGTCCTACAATGAGCAGTTCTTC
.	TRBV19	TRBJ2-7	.	CASSRRDKSSYEQYF	TGTGCCAGTAGTCGCCGGGACAAAAGCTCCTACGAGCAGTACTTC
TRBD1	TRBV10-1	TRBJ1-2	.	CASSEPGQGMNF	TGCGCCAGCAGTGAGCCGGGACAGGGAATGAACTTC
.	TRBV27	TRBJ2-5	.	CASSAPGGLETQYF	TGTGCCAGCAGTGCCCCAGGAGGCCTGGAGACCCAGTACTTC
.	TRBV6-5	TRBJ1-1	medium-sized	CASSSGGNTEAFF	TGTGCCAGCAGTTCGGGGGGGAACACTGAAGCTTTCTTT
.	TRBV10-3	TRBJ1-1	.	CAISLTDSTEAFF	TGTGCCATCAGTTTGACCGACAGCACTGAAGCTTTCTTT
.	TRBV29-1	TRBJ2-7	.	CSVENSYYEQYF	TGCAGCGTTGAAAACAGTTACTACGAGCAGTACTTC
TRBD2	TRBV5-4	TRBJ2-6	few	CASSWGGRAGANVLTF	TGTGCCAGCAGCTGGGGGGGAAGGGCCGGGGCCAACGTCCTGACTTTC
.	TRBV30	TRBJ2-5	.	CAWSAGELETQYF	TGTGCCTGGAGCGCCGGGGAATTGGAGACCCAGTACTTC
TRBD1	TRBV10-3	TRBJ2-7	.	CAISEPTVDRDRGYEQYF	TGTGCCATCAGTGAGCCAACCGTGGACCGGGACAGAGGATACGAGCAGTACTTC
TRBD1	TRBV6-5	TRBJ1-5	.	CASGKTGNWNQPQHF	TGTGCCAGCGGGAAGACAGGGAATTGGAATCAGCCCCAGCATTTT
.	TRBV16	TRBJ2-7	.	CASSPRTHYEQYF	TGTGCCAGCAGCCCCCGAACTCACTACGAGCAGTACTTC
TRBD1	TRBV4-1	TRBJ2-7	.	CASRPVGTGAYEQYF	TGCGCCAGCAGGCCCGTGGGGACAGGGGCCTACGAGCAGTACTTC
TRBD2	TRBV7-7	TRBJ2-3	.	CASSRGAGASDTQYF	TGTGCCAGCAGCCGTGGGGCGGGAGCTTCAGATACGCAGTATTTT
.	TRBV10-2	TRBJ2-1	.	CASSPYNEQFF	TGCGCCAGCAGTCCTTACAATGAGCAGTTCTTC
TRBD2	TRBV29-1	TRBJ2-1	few	CSVSASGRANEQFF	TGCAGCGTTTCAGCTAGCGGGAGGGCCAATGAGCAGTTCTTC
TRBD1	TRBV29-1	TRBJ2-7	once	CSVKGQGNEQYF	TGCAGCGTTAAGGGACAGGGGAACGAGCAGTACTTC
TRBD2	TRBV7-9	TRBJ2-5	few	CASSLASGGMETQYF	TGTGCCAGCAGCTTAGCTAGCGGGGGGATGGAGACCCAGTACTTC
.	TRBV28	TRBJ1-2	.	CASRLRGGHGYTF	TGTGCCAGCAGGCTCAGGGGTGGCCATGGCTACACCTTC
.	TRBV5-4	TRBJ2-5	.	CASSLVGGEETQYF	TGTGCCAGCAGCTTGGTTGGAGGAGAAGAGACCCAGTACTTC
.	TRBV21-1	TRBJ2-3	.	CASSKESRGQGAPDTQYF	TGTGCCAGCAGCAAAGAAAGTAGGGGACAGGGGGCTCCAGATACGCAGTATTTT
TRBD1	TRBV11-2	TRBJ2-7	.	CASSLGGLGQGSYEQYF	TGTGCCAGCAGCTTAGGAGGGTTGGGACAGGGGTCCTACGAGCAGTACTTC
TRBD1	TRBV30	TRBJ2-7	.	CALARDRGYEQYF	TGTGCCTTAGCTCGGGACAGGGGATACGAGCAGTACTTC
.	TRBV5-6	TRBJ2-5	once	CASSRRAQVSKETQYF	TGTGCCAGCAGCCGCCGGGCACAGGTTTCAAAAGAGACCCAGTACTTC
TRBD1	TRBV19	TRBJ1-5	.	CASKQGNQPQHF	TGTGCCAGTAAACAGGGGAATCAGCCCCAGCATTTT
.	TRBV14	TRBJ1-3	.	CASSPHPRVSGNTIYF	TGTGCCAGCAGCCCTCATCCCCGGGTGTCTGGAAACACCATATATTTT
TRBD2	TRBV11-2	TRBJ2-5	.	CASSPGGLAGGRETQYF	TGTGCCAGCAGCCCGGGGGGCTTAGCGGGGGGGCGTGAGACCCAGTACTTC
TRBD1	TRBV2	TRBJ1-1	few	CASSKGQRNTEAFF	TGTGCCAGCAGCAAGGGACAGCGGAACACTGAAGCTTTCTTT
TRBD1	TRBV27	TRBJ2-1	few	CASAIAPGQRPNEQFF	TGTGCCAGTGCTATAGCCCCGGGACAGAGACCTAATGAGCAGTTCTTC
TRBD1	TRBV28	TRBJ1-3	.	CASSLASRGNTIYF	TGTGCCAGCAGTTTAGCTAGCAGGGGGAACACCATATATTTT
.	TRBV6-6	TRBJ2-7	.	CASSYGSGEQYF	TGTGCCAGCAGTTACGGGAGCGGGGAGCAGTACTTC
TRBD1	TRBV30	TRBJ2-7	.	CAWSRVGTGEQYF	TGTGCCTGGAGTAGGGTGGGGACAGGCGAGCAGTACTTC
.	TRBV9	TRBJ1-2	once	CASSVGGSPHGYTF	TGTGCCAGCAGCGTAGGCGGGAGTCCGCATGGCTACACCTTC
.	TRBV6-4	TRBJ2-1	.	CASSAEQEQFF	TGTGCCAGCAGTGCTGAACAGGAGCAGTTCTTC
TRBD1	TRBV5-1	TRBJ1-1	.	CASSEGTGPTEAFF	TGCGCCAGCAGCGAGGGGACAGGGCCCACTGAAGCTTTCTTT